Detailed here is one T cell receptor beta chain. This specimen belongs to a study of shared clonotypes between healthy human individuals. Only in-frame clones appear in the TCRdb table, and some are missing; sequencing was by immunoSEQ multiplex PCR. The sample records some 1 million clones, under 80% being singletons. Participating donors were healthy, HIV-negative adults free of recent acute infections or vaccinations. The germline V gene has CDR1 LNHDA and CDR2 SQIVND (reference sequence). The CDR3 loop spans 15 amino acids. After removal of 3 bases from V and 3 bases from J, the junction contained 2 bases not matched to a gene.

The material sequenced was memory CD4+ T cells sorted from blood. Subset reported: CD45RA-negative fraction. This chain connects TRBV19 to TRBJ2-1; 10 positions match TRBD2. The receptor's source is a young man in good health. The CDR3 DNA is TGTGCCAGTAGTATGCTAGCGGGGGACTACAATGAGCAGTTCTTC. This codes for CASSMLAGDYNEQFF. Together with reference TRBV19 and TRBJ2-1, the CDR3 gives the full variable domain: DGGITQSPKYLFRKEGQNVTLSCEQNLNHDAMYWYRQDPGQGLRLIYYSQIVNDFQKGDIAEGYSVSREKKESFPLTVTSAQKNPTAFYLCASSMLAGDYNEQFFGPGTRLTVL.